Described below is a single T cell receptor (beta chain) sequence and its context. There are 15 residues in the CDR3. The V and J ends lost 1 base and 7 bases, in that order; junction bases with no gene match: 5. Germline CDR1 and CDR2: SGHTA and FQGNSA. The data belong to a study of blood T cell repertoires in COVID-19. For the study at large: Both acute and convalescent COVID-19 samples were obtained from the United States, Italy and Spain. PBMCs, B-cell-depleted T cells, or T cells were the source of the cDNA or gDNA that made up the material.

Original processing notes: Scientists estimated how many nucleated cells there were by amplifying reference gene primers. The assay was immunoSEQ multiplex PCR, and TCRdb's table has in-frame clones only and misses some. From that table come the V and J calls and clone size; the DNA was used to work out D and trimming. The sample has 30,000 to 40,000 clones; 80% to 90% are singletons. Sequencing was performed on peripheral blood. The V gene is TRBV7-2, the J gene TRBJ1-4, with TRBD1 identical over 8 bases. The sequence was obtained from a man in his sixties with active COVID-19. CDR3 sequence reads: CASSLGQGFSEKLFF. As DNA, the CDR3 is TGTGCCAGCAGCTTAGGACAGGGGTTTAGTGAAAAACTGTTTTTT.